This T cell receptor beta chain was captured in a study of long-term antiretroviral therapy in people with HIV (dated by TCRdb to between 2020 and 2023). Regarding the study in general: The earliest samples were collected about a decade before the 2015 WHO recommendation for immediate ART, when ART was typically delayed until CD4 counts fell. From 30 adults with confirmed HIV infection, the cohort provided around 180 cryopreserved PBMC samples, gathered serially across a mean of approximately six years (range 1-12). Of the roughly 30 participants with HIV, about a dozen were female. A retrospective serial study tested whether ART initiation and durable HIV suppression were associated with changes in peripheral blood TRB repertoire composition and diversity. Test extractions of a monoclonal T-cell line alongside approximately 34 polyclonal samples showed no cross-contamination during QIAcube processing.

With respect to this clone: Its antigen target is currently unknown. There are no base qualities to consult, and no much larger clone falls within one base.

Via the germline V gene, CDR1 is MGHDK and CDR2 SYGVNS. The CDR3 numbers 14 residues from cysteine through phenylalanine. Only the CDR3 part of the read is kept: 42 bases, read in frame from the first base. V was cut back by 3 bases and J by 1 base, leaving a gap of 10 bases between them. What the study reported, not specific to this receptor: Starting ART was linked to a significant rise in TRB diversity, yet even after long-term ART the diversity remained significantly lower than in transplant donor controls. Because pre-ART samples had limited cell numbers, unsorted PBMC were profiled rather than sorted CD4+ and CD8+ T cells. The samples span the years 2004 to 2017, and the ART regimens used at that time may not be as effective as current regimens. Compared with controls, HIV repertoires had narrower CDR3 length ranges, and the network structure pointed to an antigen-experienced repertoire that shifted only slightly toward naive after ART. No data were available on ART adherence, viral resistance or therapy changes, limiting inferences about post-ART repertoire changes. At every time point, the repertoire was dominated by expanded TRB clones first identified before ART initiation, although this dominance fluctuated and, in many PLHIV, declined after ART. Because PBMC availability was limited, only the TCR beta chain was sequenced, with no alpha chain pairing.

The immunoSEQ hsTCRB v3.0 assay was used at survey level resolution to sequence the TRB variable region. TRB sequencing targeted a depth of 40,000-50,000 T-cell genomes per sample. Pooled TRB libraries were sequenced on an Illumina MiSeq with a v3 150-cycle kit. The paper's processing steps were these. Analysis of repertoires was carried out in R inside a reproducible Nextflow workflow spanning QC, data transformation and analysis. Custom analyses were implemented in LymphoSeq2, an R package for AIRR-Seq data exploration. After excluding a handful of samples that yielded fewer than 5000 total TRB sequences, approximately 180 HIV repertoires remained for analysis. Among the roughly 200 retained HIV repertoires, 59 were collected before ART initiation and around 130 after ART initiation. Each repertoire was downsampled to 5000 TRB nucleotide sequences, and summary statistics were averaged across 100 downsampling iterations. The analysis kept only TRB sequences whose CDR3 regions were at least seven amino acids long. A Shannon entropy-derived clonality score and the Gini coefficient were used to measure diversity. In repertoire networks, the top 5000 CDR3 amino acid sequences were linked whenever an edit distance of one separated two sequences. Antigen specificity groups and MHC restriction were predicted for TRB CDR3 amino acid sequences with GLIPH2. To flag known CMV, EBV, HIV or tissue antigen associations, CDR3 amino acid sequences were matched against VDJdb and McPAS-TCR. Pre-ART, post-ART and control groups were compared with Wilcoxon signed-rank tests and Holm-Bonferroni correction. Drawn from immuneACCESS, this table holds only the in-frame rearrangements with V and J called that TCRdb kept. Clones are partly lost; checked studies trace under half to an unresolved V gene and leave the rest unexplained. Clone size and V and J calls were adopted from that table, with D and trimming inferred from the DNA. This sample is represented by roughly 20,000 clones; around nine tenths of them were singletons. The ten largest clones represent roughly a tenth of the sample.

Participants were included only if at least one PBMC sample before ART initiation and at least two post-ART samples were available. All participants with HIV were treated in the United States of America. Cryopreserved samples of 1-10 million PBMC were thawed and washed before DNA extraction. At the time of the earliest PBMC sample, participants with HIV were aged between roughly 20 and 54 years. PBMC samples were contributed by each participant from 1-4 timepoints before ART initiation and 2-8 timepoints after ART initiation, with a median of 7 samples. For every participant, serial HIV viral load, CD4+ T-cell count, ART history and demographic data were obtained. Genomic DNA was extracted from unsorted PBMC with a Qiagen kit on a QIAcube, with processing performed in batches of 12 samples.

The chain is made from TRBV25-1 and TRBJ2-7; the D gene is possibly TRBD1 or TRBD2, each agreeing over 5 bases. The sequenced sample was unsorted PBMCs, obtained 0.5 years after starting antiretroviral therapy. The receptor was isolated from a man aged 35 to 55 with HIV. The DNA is TGTGCCAGCAGTGACCCGGGACCATCCTACGAGCAGTACTTC. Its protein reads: CASSDPGPSYEQYF.